A single TCR beta chain is shown here with its context. Antigen: not known. The study ran its PCR with 60 Vbeta and 13 Jbeta primers. Produced via immunoSEQ multiplex PCR; TCRdb's table is partial and in-frame only. This table holds over 120,000 clones, roughly 82% found once. This entry belongs to a study of cytomegalovirus exposure and HLA in healthy donors. Study results and limitations: Presence/absence analyses treated sequencing depth as roughly uniform across donors.

The receptor was derived from a man younger than 45 in good health and CMV-seronegative. Sequencing used PBMCs.

CDR3 sequence reads: CAWVNRVTGANVLTF. The CDR3 DNA is TGTGCCTGGGTAAACAGGGTAACTGGGGCCAACGTCCTGACTTTC. This sequence joins TRBV30 and TRBJ2-6, with D perhaps matching TRBD1 (6 bases). Germline V gene sequence: CDR1 GTSNPN, CDR2 SVGIG (reference sequence). The CDR3 consists of 15 residues. V lost 5 bases and J 2 bases, leaving 13 bases between the germline ends.